Sequencing of this T cell receptor beta chain was carried out in a study of Tregs in tolerant kidney transplant recipients. Study-level points and caveats: Validation in larger populations is needed because few patients were studied. This study did not directly address biological reproducibility. Tolerant patients' donor-specific Tregs expanded beyond overall Tregs, suggesting antigen-driven growth.

This CDR3 comprises 13 residues. Trimming took 7 bases from V and 4 from J; bases not matched to a gene: 7. Unstimulated regulatory T cells (CD4+CD25+CD127-), CD4+CD25- non-regulatory cells, CD4 and CD8 cells were FACS-sorted from thawed PBMCs. Comments on this clone: What it recognizes is unknown.

Clones were sequenced by immunoSEQ multiplex PCR, and TCRdb holds only the in-frame ones, with some missing. Of some 66,000 clones detected, just under 95% appear once; the ten largest clones hold about a tenth. The chain recombines TRBV6-7 with TRBJ2-7; the match to TRBD1 covers 7 bases. TRBV6-7 is an open reading frame, and its role is uncertain. The TCR was taken from a human donor who received a combined kidney and bone marrow transplant. Material: CD8+ T cells from blood, obtained before the transplant. For the CDR3, the DNA is TGTGCCAGCAAAGGGGGCCAGGGTTACGAGCAGTACTTC. Protein product: CASKGGQGYEQYF.